This passage covers 14 T cell receptor beta chains from one sample sequenced in a study of response to subunit inactivated influenza vaccine. TCRdb processed the RT-PCR reads anew with MiXCR; each CDR3 protein has one entry. The data hold under 500,000 distinct CDR3 sequences, with 9.5% to 12% observed a single time. This specimen consisted of PBMCs from blood, obtained 40 to 50 days after vaccination. These receptor sequences come from a man in his fifties or sixties who received an inactivated influenza vaccine.

The chain is built from TRBV27 and TRBJ2-4; D is unresolved. Trimming left V 0 bases short and J 0 bases short, with 6 bases between. The germline V gene has CDR1 MNHEY and CDR2 SMNVEV (reference sequence). This CDR3 contains 15 residues. Here the CDR3 DNA reads TGTGCCAGCAGTTTATCTCAGCTAGCCAAAAACATTCAGTACTTC. Protein product: CASSLSQLAKNIQYF.

This clonotype appeared a few times. The chain employs TRBV19 and TRBJ2-5; 8 nucleotides line up with TRBD2. Trimming at V came to 7 bases and at J to 7 bases, leaving 14 bases not matched to a gene. Germline assignment: CDR1 LNHDA and CDR2 SQIVND (reference sequence). The CDR3 is 15 amino acids. CDR3 sequence reads: CASKEAGALTGTQYF. CDR3 DNA: TGTGCCAGTAAGGAAGCGGGGGCCTTAACGGGGACCCAGTACTTC.

This clonotype has a count of ten or more. The J gene is TRBJ2-5, the V gene TRBV12-3 or TRBV12-4; unclear D gene. Trimming took 7 bases from V and 0 from J, leaving 9 bases between them. CDR3 size: 13 residues. CDR3 sequence (DNA): TGTGCCAGCACAGGAGCGTACCAAGAGACCCAGTACTTC. This gives the protein CASTGAYQETQYF.

The chain carries TRBV5-1 and TRBJ2-3; TRBD2 matches 7 bases. The J segment lost 1 base and the V segment lost 5 bases, leaving 4 bases of the junction unmatched. Germline assignment: CDR1 SGHRS and CDR2 YFSETQ. The CDR3 spans 14 residues. The CDR3: CASRDGGGTDTQYF. The DNA of the CDR3 is TGCGCCAGCAGGGATGGGGGGGGCACAGATACGCAGTATTTT.

This clonotype has at least ten counts. The chain recombines TRBV29-1 with TRBJ2-7, with D possibly TRBD2 on 5 matching bases. The CDR3 covers 12 residues. The V and J ends lost 5 bases and 0 bases respectively, with 8 bases between them. Germline-derived CDR1 and CDR2 are SQVTM and ANQGSEA. CDR3 amino acids: CSVRGSSYEQYF. The CDR3 DNA is TGCAGCGTTCGGGGTAGCTCCTACGAGCAGTACTTC.

This clonotype occurred a few times. This chain links TRBV19 with TRBJ2-1; D is perhaps TRBD1 or TRBD2 (5 bases each). The CDR3 covers 13 residues. Germline-derived CDR1 and CDR2 are LNHDA and SQIVND (reference sequence). Trimming pared 4 bases from V and 9 bases from J, leaving 13 bases between. The CDR3 nucleotides are TGTGCCAGTAGTACCGGGGCTAGGGGTGAGCAGTTCTTC. Translation gives CASSTGARGEQFF.

V is TRBV2 and J is TRBJ1-2, with D hard to call. V lost 2 bases and J lost 2, with 6 bases in between. The germline V gene encodes CDR1 SNHLY and CDR2 FYNNEI. The CDR3 spans 13 residues. CDR3 DNA: TGTGCCAGCAGTGAACAAGGGAACTATGGCTACACCTTC. This gives the protein CASSEQGNYGYTF.

The rearrangement joins TRBV20-1 to TRBJ2-7, with no clear D. There are 14 residues in the CDR3. V lost 1 base to trimming and J lost 6 bases, with 16 bases between them. Looked up from germline, CDR1 is DFQATT and CDR2 is SNEGSKA (reference sequence). The DNA for the CDR3 is TGCAGTGCTAGAGCTGGGATACGGGCTCTCGAGCAGTACTTC. It codes for CSARAGIRALEQYF.

The chain recombines TRBV12-3 or TRBV12-4 with TRBJ2-5, with TRBD1 as a possible D gene (6 bases). Between the trimmed V and J ends, which lost 7 bases and 5 bases, there was a span of 14 bases. The CDR3 consists of 13 residues. The CDR3 bases are TGTGCCAGCAATGCCCTTAGGGGGGAGACCCAGTACTTC. Protein product: CASNALRGETQYF.

V usage is TRBV10-3 and J usage is TRBJ2-3; 8 nucleotides align to TRBD2. V shed 2 bases, J shed 1 base, and the junction held 8 bases outside the gene matches. The CDR3 is 17 amino acids. Per the germline V gene, CDR1 is ENHRY and CDR2 is SYGVKD. The CDR3 region has the DNA TGTGCCATCAGTGAGCCGCCCCTACTAGCGGGCACAGATACGCAGTATTTT. It translates to CAISEPPLLAGTDTQYF.

This clonotype was seen many times. J is TRBJ1-1 and V is TRBV7-9; D is perhaps TRBD1 (5 bases). V was shortened by 1 base and J by 2 bases, with 8 bases between the two germline ends. The CDR3 is 14 residues long. CDR1 and CDR2 from the germline V gene are SEHNR and FQNEAQ (reference sequence). This CDR3 is CASSLGGDNTEAFF. The CDR3 DNA is TGTGCCAGCAGCTTAGGGGGCGACAACACTGAAGCTTTCTTT.

This clonotype came up many times. One junction end disagrees with the germline gene, perhaps due to a read error. This sequence joins TRBV12-3 or TRBV12-4 and TRBJ2-1, with 8 bases matching TRBD2. The CDR3 runs to 15 residues. CDR3 loop: CASSLGGRTYNEQFF. The CDR3 DNA reads TGTGCCAGCAGCTTAGGCGGGAGGACCTACAATGAGCAGTTCTTC.

V and J are TRBV25-1 and TRBJ2-1; 10 bases are a match to TRBD1. This CDR3 is 16 amino acids long. V dropped 4 bases and J dropped 7; count of bases not matched to a gene: 10. Germline V gene lookup returns CDR1 MGHDK and CDR2 SYGVNS. The CDR3 nucleotides are TGTGCCAGCAGTGCCCCTGGGGACAGGGGAACGAATGAGCAGTTCTTC. Translation: CASSAPGDRGTNEQFF. Full variable domain (rest looked up from reference TRBV25-1 and TRBJ2-1): EADIYQTPRYLVIGTGKKITLECSQTMGHDKMYWYQQDPGMELHLIHYSYGVNSTEKGDLSSESTVSRIRTEHFPLTLESARPSHTSQYLCASSAPGDRGTNEQFFGPGTRLTVL.

This sequence joins TRBV7-2 and TRBJ1-6; 7 nucleotides line up with TRBD1. This CDR3 spans 16 amino acids. Germline values: CDR1 SGHTA, CDR2 FQGNSA. V lost 2 bases and J lost 6; bases outside the gene matches: 7. The CDR3 protein is CASSLSQGQINSPLHF. CDR3 nucleotide sequence: TGTGCCAGCAGCTTATCCCAGGGACAGATTAATTCACCCCTCCACTTT.